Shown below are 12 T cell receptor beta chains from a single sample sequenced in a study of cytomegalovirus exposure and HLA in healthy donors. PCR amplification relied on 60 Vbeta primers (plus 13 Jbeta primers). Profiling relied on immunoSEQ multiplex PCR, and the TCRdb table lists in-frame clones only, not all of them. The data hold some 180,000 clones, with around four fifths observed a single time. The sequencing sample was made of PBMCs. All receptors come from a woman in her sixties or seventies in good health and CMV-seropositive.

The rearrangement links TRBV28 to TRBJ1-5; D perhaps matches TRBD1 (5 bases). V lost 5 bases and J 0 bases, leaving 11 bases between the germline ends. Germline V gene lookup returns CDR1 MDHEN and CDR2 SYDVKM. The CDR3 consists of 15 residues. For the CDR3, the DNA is TGTGCCAGCAGTCCTGGGGACTATAGCAATCAGCCCCAGCATTTT. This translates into CASSPGDYSNQPQHF.

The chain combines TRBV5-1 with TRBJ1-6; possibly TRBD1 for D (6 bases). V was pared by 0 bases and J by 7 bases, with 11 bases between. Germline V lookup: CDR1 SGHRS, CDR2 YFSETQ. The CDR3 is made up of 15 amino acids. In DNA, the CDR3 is TGCGCCAGCAGCTTGGGACTAACAGGGAATTCACCCCTCCACTTT. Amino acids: CASSLGLTGNSPLHF.

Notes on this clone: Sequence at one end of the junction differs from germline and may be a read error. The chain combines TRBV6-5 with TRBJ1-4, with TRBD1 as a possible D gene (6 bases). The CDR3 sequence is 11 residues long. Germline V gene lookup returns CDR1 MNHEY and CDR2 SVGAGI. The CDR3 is CASSEADRSQF. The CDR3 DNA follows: TGTGCCAGCAGTGAGGCCGACAGGAGCCAGTTT.

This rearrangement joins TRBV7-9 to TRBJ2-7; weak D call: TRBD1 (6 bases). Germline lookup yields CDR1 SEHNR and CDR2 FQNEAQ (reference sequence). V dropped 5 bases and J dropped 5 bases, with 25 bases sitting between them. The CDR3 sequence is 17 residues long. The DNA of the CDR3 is TGTGCCAGCAGCGATACCTTGGGGGCCACGAAAAGACACGAGCAGTACTTC. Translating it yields CASSDTLGATKRHEQYF.

The DNA of the CDR3 is TGTGCCAGCACTCCAAGCGGCTATGGCTACACCTTC. This sequence encodes CASTPSGYGYTF. V and J are TRBV7-2 and TRBJ1-2; no firm D call. Per germline, CDR1 SGHTA and CDR2 FQGNSA. With 7 bases removed from V and 4 bases from J, the gap between germline ends came to 10 bases. CDR3 length: 12 residues.

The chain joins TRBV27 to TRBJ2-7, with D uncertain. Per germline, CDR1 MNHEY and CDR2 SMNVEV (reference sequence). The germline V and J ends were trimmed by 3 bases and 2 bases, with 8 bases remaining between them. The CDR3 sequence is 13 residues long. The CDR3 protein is CASSFNGAYEQYF. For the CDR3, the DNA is TGTGCCAGCAGTTTCAACGGAGCCTACGAGCAGTACTTC.

CDR3 coding DNA: TGTGCCAGCAGTTACTCGACAGGTTTGAGTCATGAAAAACTGTTTTTT. Translation gives CASSYSTGLSHEKLFF. The chain recombines TRBV6-5 with TRBJ1-4; D possibly corresponds to TRBD1 (6 bases). V gave up 0 bases and J gave up 6 bases, with 14 bases separating them. The length of the CDR3 is 16 residues. CDR1 MNHEY and CDR2 SVGAGI come from the germline V gene.

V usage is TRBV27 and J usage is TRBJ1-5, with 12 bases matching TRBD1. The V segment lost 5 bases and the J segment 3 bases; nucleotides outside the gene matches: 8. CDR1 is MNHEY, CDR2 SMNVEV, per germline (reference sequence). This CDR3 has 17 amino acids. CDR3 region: CASSLKGTGGHNQPQHF. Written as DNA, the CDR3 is TGTGCCAGCAGTCTTAAAGGGACAGGGGGCCACAATCAGCCCCAGCATTTT.

The DNA for the CDR3 is TGCAGCGTTCCGCGGGGGTCACTCTCGGCTAATGAGCAGTTCTTC. It codes for CSVPRGSLSANEQFF. The chain links TRBV29-1 to TRBJ2-1; 7 nucleotides line up with TRBD2. This CDR3 is 15 amino acids long. Germline CDR1 SQVTM, CDR2 ANQGSEA. V lost 5 bases and J lost 7; bases outside the gene matches: 14.

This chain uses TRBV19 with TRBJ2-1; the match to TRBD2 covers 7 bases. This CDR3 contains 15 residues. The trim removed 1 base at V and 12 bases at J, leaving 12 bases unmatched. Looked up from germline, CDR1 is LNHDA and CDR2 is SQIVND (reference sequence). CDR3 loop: CASSIGLLAPFAQFF. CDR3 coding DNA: TGTGCCAGTAGTATAGGGTTACTAGCGCCGTTTGCGCAGTTCTTC. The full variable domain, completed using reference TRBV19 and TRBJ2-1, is DGGITQSPKYLFRKEGQNVTLSCEQNLNHDAMYWYRQDPGQGLRLIYYSQIVNDFQKGDIAEGYSVSREKKESFPLTVTSAQKNPTAFYLCASSIGLLAPFAQFFGPGTRLTVL.

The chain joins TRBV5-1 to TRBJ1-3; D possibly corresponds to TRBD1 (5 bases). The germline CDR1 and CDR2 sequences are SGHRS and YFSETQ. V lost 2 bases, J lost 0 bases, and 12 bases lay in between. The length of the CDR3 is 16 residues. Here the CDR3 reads CASSFLGQSSGNTIYF. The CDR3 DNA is TGCGCCAGCAGCTTCTTGGGGCAGAGCTCTGGAAACACCATATATTTT.

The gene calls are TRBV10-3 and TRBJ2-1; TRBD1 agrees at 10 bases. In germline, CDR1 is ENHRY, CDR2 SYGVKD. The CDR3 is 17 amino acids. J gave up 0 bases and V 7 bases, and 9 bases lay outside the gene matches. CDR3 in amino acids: CAITPDRGGGSYNEQFF. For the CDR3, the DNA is TGTGCCATCACTCCGGACAGGGGGGGAGGCTCCTACAATGAGCAGTTCTTC.